This TCR beta chain was captured by sequencing in a study of T cell responses to AZD1222 COVID-19 vaccine. At the level of the study: Second doses that came at about 4 or about 12 weeks were put together. Study-wide points: Baseline antibody screening turned up just a handful of seropositive AZD1222 recipients. There were mostly white British donors and more females than males, and clonal diversity was possibly underestimated.

As to this clone: No antigen is known for it.

Clones were sequenced by immunoSEQ multiplex PCR, and TCRdb holds only the in-frame ones, with some missing. The sample lists some 150,000 clones, 90% to 95% occurring once. The ends were cut back, 2 bases at V and 0 bases at J, with 5 bases in the middle. This CDR3 has 14 residues. CDR1 SNHLY and CDR2 FYNNEI come from the germline V gene. Sequenced material: peripheral blood, taken on day 0 of AZD1222 vaccination. J is TRBJ1-5 and V is TRBV2; D remains unclear. This TCR was recovered from an adult in good health. Written as DNA, the CDR3 is TGTGCCAGCAGTGAAATTTATAGCAATCAGCCCCAGCATTTT. Protein sequence: CASSEIYSNQPQHF.